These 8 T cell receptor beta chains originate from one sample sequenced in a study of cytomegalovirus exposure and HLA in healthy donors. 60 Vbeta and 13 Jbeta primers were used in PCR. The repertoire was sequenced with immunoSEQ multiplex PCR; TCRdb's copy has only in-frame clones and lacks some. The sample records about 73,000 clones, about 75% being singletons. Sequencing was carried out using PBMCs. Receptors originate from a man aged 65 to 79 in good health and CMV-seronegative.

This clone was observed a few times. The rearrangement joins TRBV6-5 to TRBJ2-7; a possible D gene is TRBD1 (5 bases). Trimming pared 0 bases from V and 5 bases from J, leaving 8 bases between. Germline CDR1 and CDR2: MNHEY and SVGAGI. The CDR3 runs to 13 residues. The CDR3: CASSYSGAHEQYF. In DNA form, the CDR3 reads TGTGCCAGCAGTTACTCAGGGGCTCACGAGCAGTACTTC.

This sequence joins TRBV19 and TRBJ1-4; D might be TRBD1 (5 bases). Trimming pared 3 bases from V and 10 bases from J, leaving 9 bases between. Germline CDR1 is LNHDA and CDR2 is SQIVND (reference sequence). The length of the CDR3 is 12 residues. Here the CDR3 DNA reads TGTGCCAGTAGTATGGTCGGGGGAAAACTGTTTTTT. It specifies CASSMVGGKLFF.

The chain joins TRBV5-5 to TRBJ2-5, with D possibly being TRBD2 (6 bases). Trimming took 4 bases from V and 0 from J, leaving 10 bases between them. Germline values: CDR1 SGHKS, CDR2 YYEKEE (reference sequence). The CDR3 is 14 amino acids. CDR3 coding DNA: TGTGCCAGCAGCCGCGGGACCAACCAAGAGACCCAGTACTTC. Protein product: CASSRGTNQETQYF.

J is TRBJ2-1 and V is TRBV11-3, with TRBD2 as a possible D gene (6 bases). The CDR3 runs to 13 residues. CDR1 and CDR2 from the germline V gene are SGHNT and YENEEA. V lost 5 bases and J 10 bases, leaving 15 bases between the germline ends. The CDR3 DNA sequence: TGTGCCAGCAGCCCAGACGGGAGAGGCGAGCAGTTCTTC. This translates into CASSPDGRGEQFF. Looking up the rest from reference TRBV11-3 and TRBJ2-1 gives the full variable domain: EAGVVQSPRYKIIEKKQPVAFWCNPISGHNTLYWYLQNLGQGPELLIRYENEEAVDDSQLPKDRFSAERLKGVDSTLKIQPAELGDSAVYLCASSPDGRGEQFFGPGTRLTVL.

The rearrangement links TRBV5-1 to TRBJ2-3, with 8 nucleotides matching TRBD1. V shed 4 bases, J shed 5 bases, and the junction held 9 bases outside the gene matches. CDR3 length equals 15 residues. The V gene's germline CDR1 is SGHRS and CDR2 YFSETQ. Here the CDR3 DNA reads TGCGCCAGCAGCACCGGACAGGGAAGACTAGATACGCAGTATTTT. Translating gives CASSTGQGRLDTQYF.

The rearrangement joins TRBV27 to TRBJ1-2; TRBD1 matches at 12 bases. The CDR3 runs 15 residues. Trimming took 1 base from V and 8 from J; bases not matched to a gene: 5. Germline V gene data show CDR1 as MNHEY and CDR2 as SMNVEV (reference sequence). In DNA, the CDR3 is TGTGCCAGCAGTTTATTGGGACAGGGGGCTGCGGGCTACACCTTC. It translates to CASSLLGQGAAGYTF.

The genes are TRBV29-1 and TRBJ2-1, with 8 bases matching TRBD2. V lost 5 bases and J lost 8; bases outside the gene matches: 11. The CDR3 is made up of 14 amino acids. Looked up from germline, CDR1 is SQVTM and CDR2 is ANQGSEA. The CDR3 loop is CSVIWTSRPHEQFF. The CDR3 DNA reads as TGCAGCGTTATATGGACTAGCCGGCCGCATGAGCAGTTCTTC.

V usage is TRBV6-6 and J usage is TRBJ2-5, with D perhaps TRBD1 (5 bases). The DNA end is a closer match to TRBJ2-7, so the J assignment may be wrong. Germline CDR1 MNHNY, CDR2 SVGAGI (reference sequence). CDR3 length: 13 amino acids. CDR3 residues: CASSFGQAYEQYF. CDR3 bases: TGTGCCAGCAGTTTCGGACAAGCCTACGAGCAGTACTTC.